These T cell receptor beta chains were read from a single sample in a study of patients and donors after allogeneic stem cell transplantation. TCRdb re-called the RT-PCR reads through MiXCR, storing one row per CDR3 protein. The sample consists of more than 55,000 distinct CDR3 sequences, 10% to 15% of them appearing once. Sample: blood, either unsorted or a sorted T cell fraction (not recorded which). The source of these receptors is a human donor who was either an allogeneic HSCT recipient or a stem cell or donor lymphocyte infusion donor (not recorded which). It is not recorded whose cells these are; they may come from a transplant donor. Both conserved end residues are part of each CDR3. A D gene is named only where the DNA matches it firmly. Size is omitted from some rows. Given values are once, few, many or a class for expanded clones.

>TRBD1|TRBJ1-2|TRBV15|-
CATSTEQGAGYGYTF
TGTGCCACCAGCACTGAACAGGGGGCCGGCTATGGCTACACCTTC
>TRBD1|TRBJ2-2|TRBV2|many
CASSAGQRTGELFF
TGTGCCAGCAGTGCGGGACAGAGAACCGGGGAGCTGTTTTTT
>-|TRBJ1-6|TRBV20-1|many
CSARERDFYSSPLHF
TGCAGTGCTAGAGAAAGGGACTTTTATTCCTCACCCCTCCACTTT
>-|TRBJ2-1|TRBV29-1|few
CSVEGGLQHTTTYSYNEQFF
TGCAGCGTTGAAGGGGGGCTACAGCATACAACCACTTACTCCTACAATGAGCAGTTCTTC
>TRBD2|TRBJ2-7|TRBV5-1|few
CASSLTSGTAYEQYF
TGCGCCAGCAGCTTAACTAGCGGGACGGCCTACGAGCAGTACTTC
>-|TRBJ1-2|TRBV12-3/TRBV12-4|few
CASSLELLAGYTF
TGTGCCAGCAGTTTGGAACTGCTTGCAGGCTACACCTTC
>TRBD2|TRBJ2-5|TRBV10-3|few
CAISDSGGRQETQYF
TGTGCCATCAGTGATTCGGGAGGGAGACAAGAGACCCAGTACTTC
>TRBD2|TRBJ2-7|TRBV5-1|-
CASSFALAATYEQYF
TGCGCCAGCAGCTTCGCCCTAGCGGCAACCTACGAGCAGTACTTC
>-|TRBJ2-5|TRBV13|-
CASSSSIGETQYF
TGTGCCAGCAGTTCCAGTATAGGGGAGACCCAGTACTTC
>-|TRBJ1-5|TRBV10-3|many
CATWDTQGNQPQHF
TGTGCCACCTGGGACACCCAAGGGAATCAGCCCCAGCATTTT
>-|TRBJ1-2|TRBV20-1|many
CSARVGYGYTF
TGCAGTGCTAGAGTGGGATATGGCTACACCTTC
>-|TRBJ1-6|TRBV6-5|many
CASSYGVENSPLHF
TGTGCCAGCAGTTACGGGGTAGAGAATTCACCCCTCCACTTT
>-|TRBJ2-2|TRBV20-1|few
CSARDMGNPNTGELFF
TGCAGTGCTAGAGATATGGGAAATCCGAACACCGGGGAGCTGTTTTTT
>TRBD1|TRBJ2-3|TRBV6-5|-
CASSWIGTDSTDTQYF
TGTGCCAGCAGTTGGATTGGGACAGATTCGACAGATACGCAGTATTTT
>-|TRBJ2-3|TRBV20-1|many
CSARELASASTDTQYF
TGCAGTGCTAGAGAATTAGCTAGCGCAAGCACAGATACGCAGTATTTT
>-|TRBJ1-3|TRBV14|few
CASSQDDYSGNTIYF
TGTGCCAGCAGCCAAGATGACTACAGTGGAAACACCATATATTTT
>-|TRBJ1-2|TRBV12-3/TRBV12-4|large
CASSLHPGQQNYGYTF
TGTGCCAGCAGTTTACACCCTGGGCAGCAGAACTATGGCTACACCTTC
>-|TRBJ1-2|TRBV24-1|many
CATSATDGGKRYGYTF
TGTGCCACCAGTGCCACCGACGGGGGCAAGCGCTATGGCTACACCTTC
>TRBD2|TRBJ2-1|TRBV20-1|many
CSARAPSAGVINEQFF
TGCAGTGCTAGGGCCCCCAGCGCGGGAGTAATAAATGAGCAGTTCTTC
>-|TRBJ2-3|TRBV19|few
CASRTLMGPSTDTQYF
TGTGCCAGTAGGACTCTTATGGGGCCCAGCACAGATACGCAGTATTTT
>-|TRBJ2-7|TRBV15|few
CATSRDGYEQYF
TGTGCCACCAGCAGAGATGGCTACGAGCAGTACTTC
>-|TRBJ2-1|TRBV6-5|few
CASSYGTTQFF
TGTGCCAGCAGTTACGGGACAACGCAGTTCTTC
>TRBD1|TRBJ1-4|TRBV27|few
CACSSGTGYEKLFF
TGTGCCTGCAGTAGCGGGACAGGGTATGAAAAACTGTTTTTT
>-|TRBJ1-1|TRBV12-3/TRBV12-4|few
CASSAPVTEAFF
TGTGCCAGCAGTGCCCCGGTCACTGAAGCTTTCTTT
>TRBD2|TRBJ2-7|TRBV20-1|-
CSARESPYEQYF
TGCAGTGCGCGGGAGTCTCCCTACGAGCAGTACTTC
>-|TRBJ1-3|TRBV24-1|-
CATSDNGTPVSGNTIYF
TGTGCCACCAGTGACAATGGGACTCCTGTTTCTGGAAACACCATATATTTT
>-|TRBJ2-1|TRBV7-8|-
CASSPRGGSSATEQFF
TGTGCCAGCAGCCCAAGGGGGGGGTCTAGCGCTACTGAGCAGTTCTTC